This T cell receptor (beta chain) stems from a study of CD8+ T cells in alopecia areata (dated by TCRdb to between 2018 and 2020). With regard to the full study: The treated patients, all with moderate-to-severe alopecia areata, were enrolled in an open-label pilot trial of oral tofacitinib given at 5 to 10 mg twice daily. Patients stayed on tofacitinib for 6 to 18 months and then had 6 months of follow-up off drug so that delayed response and recurrence could be assessed. For the treated patients, the SALT score, which quantifies what percentage of scalp surface area is affected, served as the measure of disease severity. The study used high-throughput TCRbeta sequencing to examine T cell clonal expansion in alopecia areata, in both the C3H/HeJ mouse model and human patients. Human TCRbeta sequencing covered scalp tissue and sorted CD4+ and CD8+ peripheral blood T cells from patchy and totalis/universalis alopecia areata patients and healthy controls. Biopsies were taken from tofacitinib-treated patients at baseline and again at 4 and 24 weeks into treatment, and several of those patients also had a later scalp biopsy. Scalp clonality was compared across normal scalp (n=4), patchy alopecia areata scalp (n=8), and alopecia totalis/universalis scalp (n=8). RNA came from the PAXgene miRNA kit for fixed scalp, the miRNeasy kit for PBMCs, and the RNeasy kit for mouse skin. TCRbeta CDR3 regions were amplified by immunoSEQ multiplex PCR using 35 Vbeta forward and 13 Jbeta reverse primers.

Library creation used the immunoSEQ multiplex PCR assay. RNA was extracted from all samples and reverse transcribed into cDNA, which served as template for TCR sequencing. SuperScript III was used to make first-strand cDNA, primed with a 2:1 mix of oligo-dT and random hexamers. Amplification bias was assessed with a synthetic immune receptor repertoire, and residual bias was removed computationally. The authors' pipeline ran thus. Raw reads were preprocessed to remove errors, and CDR3 was defined according to IMGT conventions as the region from the conserved cysteine to phenylalanine. Clonality was computed by normalizing Shannon entropy by log2 of the number of productive unique TCRs and subtracting the result from 1. Whether scalp clones were CD4 or CD8 was inferred by matching scalp TCRbeta sequences against CD4 and CD8 repertoires sorted from blood. The immuneACCESS repertoire file appears here via TCRdb, limited to in-frame rearrangements. These files lack a portion of the clones; in checked studies, under half of the deficit traces to unresolved V genes, and the cause of the others is not known. That table supplies the V and J calls and clone size; D and trimming were determined from the DNA. The sample data list fewer than 200,000 clones, and about 60% of these were observed just once. Approximately 15% of the sample goes to the ten largest clones.

Broad study findings and their caveats: Many expanded lesional clones were found to persist in scalp and blood during tofacitinib treatment, and relapse after treatment cessation may be partly explained by this persistence. Tofacitinib significantly lowered scalp clonality and the number of expanded CD8+ clones among the top 100 scalp clones. Compared with normal scalp, lesional scalp had higher clonality and more expanded CD8+ clones, particularly in alopecia totalis/universalis, a pattern that suggests antigenic drive. Because the treated cohort was small and had just a single nonresponder, larger studies are needed to establish links between baseline CD8+ expansion and response. TCR sequences shared between patients were less clear than in mice, possibly partly because of HLA diversity in the patient population. Unlike mouse skin, which is dominated by gammadelta T cells, normal human skin has resident alphabeta T cells that are also sequenced, and this complicates analysis of the scalp TCR repertoire.

This sample's time point label indicates: about 5 months on oral tofacitinib. Read against the paper, the sample's treatment or condition label means: oral pan-JAK inhibitor, 5-10 mg twice daily. From alopecia areata patients, peripheral blood was collected along with lesional scalp punch biopsies. PBMCs were separated by density centrifugation and stained for CD3, CD4 and CD8, after which CD4+ and CD8+ T cells were sorted on a FACSAria. This clone was seen a handful of times. Its target antigen remains unknown. Base qualities are missing; no much larger clone stands one base away. V drops 0 bases and J drops 3 bases, leaving 6 bases in between. The CDR3 contains 13 residues, cysteine and phenylalanine counted. The sequence is cut down to CDR3 DNA, 39 bases in frame from base 1. For CDR1 and CDR2, the germline V gene lists SGHDT and YYEEEE.

This TCR came from a human donor with alopecia areata. Sequencing was performed on CD4+ T cells sorted from blood, taken at week 24, from a patient treated with tofacitinib. This chain is built from TRBV5-6 and TRBJ1-2; no confident D gene assignment can be made. The DNA sequence follows: TGTGCCAGCAGCTTGGACAGCGACTATGGCTACACCTTC. This yields the protein CASSLDSDYGYTF.